Listed below are T cell receptor beta chains from one sample, sequenced in a study of blood T cell repertoires in COVID-19. Clones were sequenced by immunoSEQ multiplex PCR, and TCRdb holds only the in-frame ones, with some missing. The data hold tens of thousands of clones, with 83% observed a single time. The sequenced material came from peripheral blood. All receptors come from a woman over 75 with acute or convalescent COVID-19. The CDR3 runs from the conserved cysteine through the conserved F or W. The order of the fields is CDR3 length, clone size, J gene, D gene, V gene, CDR3 protein, CDR3 DNA. D genes are given only for firm matches. Not all rows give a size; the values are once, few, many and, for expanded clones, a class.

16	NA	TRBJ1-4	NA	TRBV2	CASSEGASATNEKLFF	TGTGCCAGCAGTGAAGGGGCCTCTGCAACTAATGAAAAACTGTTTTTT
14	NA	TRBJ1-3	NA	TRBV7-8	CASSLAAGGNTIYF	TGTGCCAGCAGCTTAGCCGCAGGAGGAAACACCATATATTTT
12	NA	TRBJ2-3	NA	TRBV5-1	CASSLPADTQYF	TGCGCCAGCAGCTTGCCAGCAGATACGCAGTATTTT
15	few	TRBJ2-7	NA	TRBV6-5	CASSISQGSLYEQYF	TGTGCCAGCAGTATCTCACAGGGATCCCTCTACGAGCAGTACTTC
11	NA	TRBJ1-2	TRBD1	TRBV30	CACEAGGGYTF	TGTGCCTGTGAGGCAGGGGGTGGCTACACCTTC
16	NA	TRBJ2-6	NA	TRBV6-5	CASSYSQRSGANVLTF	TGTGCCAGCAGTTACTCCCAGCGCTCTGGGGCCAACGTCCTGACTTTC
14	few	TRBJ2-2	NA	TRBV6-6	CASSYARDTGELFF	TGTGCCAGCAGCTACGCCCGGGATACCGGGGAGCTGTTTTTT
15	NA	TRBJ2-3	TRBD2	TRBV19	CASSSGGAGTDTQYF	TGTGCCAGTAGCAGCGGGGGGGCTGGGACAGATACGCAGTATTTT
15	NA	TRBJ2-2	NA	TRBV4-2	CASSQEGGLAGELFF	TGTGCCAGCAGCCAAGAGGGGGGGCTAGCCGGGGAGCTGTTTTTT
11	NA	TRBJ2-1	NA	TRBV30	CAWKGYNEQFF	TGTGCCTGGAAGGGGTACAATGAGCAGTTCTTC
15	few	TRBJ2-3	TRBD2	TRBV11-2	CASRSSRGITDTQYF	TGTGCCAGCAGGTCCTCGCGGGGGATCACAGATACGCAGTATTTT
14	NA	TRBJ2-1	TRBD1	TRBV27	CASSRLGQMDEQFF	TGTGCCAGCAGCCGATTGGGACAGATGGATGAGCAGTTCTTC
14	NA	TRBJ1-2	TRBD1	TRBV5-5	CASSSGTVNYGYTF	TGTGCCAGCAGCTCCGGGACAGTAAACTATGGCTACACCTTC
15	NA	TRBJ2-7	TRBD1	TRBV5-1	CASSLETGASYEQYF	TGCGCCAGCAGCTTGGAGACAGGGGCTTCCTACGAGCAGTACTTC
15	NA	TRBJ2-6	NA	TRBV7-6	CASSSSVSGANVLTF	TGTGCCAGCAGCTCCAGCGTCTCTGGGGCCAACGTCCTGACTTTC
14	NA	TRBJ2-1	NA	TRBV5-1	CASSPREGRDEQFF	TGCGCCAGCAGCCCCCGGGAAGGGCGAGATGAGCAGTTCTTC
13	NA	TRBJ2-7	NA	TRBV4-2	CASSQGDIYEQYF	TGTGCCAGCAGCCAAGGAGACATCTACGAGCAGTACTTC
14	NA	TRBJ2-3	NA	TRBV20-1	CSASPRGHTDTQYF	TGCAGTGCTAGTCCCAGGGGTCACACAGATACGCAGTATTTT
15	NA	TRBJ2-1	TRBD2	TRBV24-1	CATSAPSGAIDEQFF	TGTGCCACCAGTGCCCCCAGCGGGGCGATCGACGAGCAGTTCTTC
14	NA	TRBJ1-6	TRBD1	TRBV7-8	CASSLGQGKSPLHF	TGTGCCAGCAGCTTGGGACAGGGAAAATCACCCCTCCACTTT
15	NA	TRBJ2-3	TRBD2	TRBV9	CASSSGGGYTDTQYF	TGTGCCAGCAGCTCCGGGGGAGGGTACACAGATACGCAGTATTTT
12	NA	TRBJ2-7	TRBD1	TRBV6-5	CASGQGPGEQYF	TGTGCCAGCGGACAGGGCCCGGGCGAGCAGTACTTC